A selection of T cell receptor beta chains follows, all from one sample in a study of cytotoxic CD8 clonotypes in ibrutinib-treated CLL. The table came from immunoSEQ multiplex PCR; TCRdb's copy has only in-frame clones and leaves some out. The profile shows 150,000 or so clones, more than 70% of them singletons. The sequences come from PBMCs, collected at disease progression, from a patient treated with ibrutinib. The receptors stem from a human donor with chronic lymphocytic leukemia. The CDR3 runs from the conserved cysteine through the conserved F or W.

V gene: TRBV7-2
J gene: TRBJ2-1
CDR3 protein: CASSLGTGSDEQFF

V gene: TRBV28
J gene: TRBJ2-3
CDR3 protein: CASRAETDTQYF

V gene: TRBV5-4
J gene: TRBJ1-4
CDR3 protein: CASSLEGAREKLFF

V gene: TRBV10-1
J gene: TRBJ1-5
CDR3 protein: CASSGQGHQPQHF

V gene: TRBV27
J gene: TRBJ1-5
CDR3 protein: CASSRTGVGQPQHF

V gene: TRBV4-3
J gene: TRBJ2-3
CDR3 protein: CASSASGGEDTQYF

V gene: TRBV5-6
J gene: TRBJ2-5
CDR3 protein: CASSLAPGPFQETQYF

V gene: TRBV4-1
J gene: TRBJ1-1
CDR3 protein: CAGQSRQGGTEAFF

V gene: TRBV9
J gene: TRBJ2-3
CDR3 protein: CASSVHVAGGNTQYF

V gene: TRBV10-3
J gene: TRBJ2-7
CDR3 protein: CAINDRGLYEQYF

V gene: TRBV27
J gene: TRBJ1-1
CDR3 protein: CASSPIGKQLVTDRGAFF

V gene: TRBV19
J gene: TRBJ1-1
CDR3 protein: CASTERTGLNTEAFF

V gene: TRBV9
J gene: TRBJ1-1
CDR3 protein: CASTRGPEAFF

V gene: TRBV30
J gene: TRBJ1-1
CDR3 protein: CAWSVSRVADLNTEAFF

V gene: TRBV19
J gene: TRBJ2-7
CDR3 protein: CASSIGQGGYEQYF

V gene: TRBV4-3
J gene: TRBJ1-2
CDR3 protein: CASSQHQGSGYGYTF

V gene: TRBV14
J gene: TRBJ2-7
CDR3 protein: CASSRFQSSYEQYF

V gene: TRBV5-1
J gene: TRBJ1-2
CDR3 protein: CASSLGGGNGYTF

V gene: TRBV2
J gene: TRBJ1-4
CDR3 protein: CASRRTTGDTNEKLFF

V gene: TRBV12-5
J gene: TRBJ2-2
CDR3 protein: CASGLHPLTSGGTNTGELFF

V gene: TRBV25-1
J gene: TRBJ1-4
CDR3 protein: CASSYLGGATNEKLFF

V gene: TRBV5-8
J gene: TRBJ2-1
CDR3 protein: CASSPAGIRYNEQFF

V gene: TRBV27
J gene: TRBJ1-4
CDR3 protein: CASSLNWDRGSRDEKLFF

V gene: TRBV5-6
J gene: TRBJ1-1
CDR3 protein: CASSGTWGLEVEAFF

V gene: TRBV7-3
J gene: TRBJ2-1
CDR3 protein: CASSSGQSANEQFF

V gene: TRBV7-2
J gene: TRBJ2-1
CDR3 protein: CASSLHSGGYNEQFF

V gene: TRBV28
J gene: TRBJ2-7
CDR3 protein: CASSLFPGKGTSYEQYF

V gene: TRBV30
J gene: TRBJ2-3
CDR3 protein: CAWGTGGSTDTQYF

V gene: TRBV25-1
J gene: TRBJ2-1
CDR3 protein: CASGAHRDAYNEQFF

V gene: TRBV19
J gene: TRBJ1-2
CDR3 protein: CASSIVLANGYGYTF

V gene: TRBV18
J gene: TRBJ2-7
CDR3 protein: CASSPPGQVSYEQYF

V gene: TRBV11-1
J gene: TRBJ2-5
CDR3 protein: CASSFRETQYF

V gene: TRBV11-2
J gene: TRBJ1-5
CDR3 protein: CASSLDIDLNQPQHF

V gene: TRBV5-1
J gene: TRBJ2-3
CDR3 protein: CASSYEDSFTDTQYF

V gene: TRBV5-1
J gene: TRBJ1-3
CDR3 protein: CASSLEGQPFSGNTIYF

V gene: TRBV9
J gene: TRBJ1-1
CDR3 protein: CASSVVGSNTEAFF

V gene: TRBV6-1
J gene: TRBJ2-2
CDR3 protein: CASPPGGHNTGELFF

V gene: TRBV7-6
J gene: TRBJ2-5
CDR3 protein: CASSLDFRAGEETQYF

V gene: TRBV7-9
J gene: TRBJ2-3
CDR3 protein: CASSPSGDTQYF

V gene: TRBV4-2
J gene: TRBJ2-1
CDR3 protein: CASSYTSGPSYNEQFF

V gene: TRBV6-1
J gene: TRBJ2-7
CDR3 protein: CASSESPQGGTEQYF

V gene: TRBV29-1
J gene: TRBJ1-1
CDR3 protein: CSVREGAFF